These T cell receptor beta chains were read from a single sample in a study of cytomegalovirus exposure and HLA in healthy donors. Profiled with immunoSEQ multiplex PCR; TCRdb holds only in-frame clones, not every one. The sample records fewer than 200,000 clones, about 75% being singletons. The source material was PBMCs. The receptor source for this set is a female donor in good health and CMV-seronegative. Both conserved end residues are part of each CDR3. Fields, in order: J gene, V gene, D gene, clone size, CDR3 protein, CDR3 DNA. The D gene is left open where the match is weak. Rows may omit the clone size; those that give it use once, few, many or a size class.

j_gene: TRBJ1-2
v_gene: TRBV19
d_gene: TRBD1
abundance: .
CDR3aa: CASSTDRGRYGYTF
CDR3nt: TGTGCCAGTAGTACCGACAGGGGTAGATATGGCTACACCTTC

j_gene: TRBJ1-1
v_gene: TRBV19
d_gene: TRBD1
abundance: .
CDR3aa: CASSIGTGWDTEAFF
CDR3nt: TGTGCCAGTAGTATTGGGACAGGTTGGGACACTGAAGCTTTCTTT

j_gene: TRBJ2-3
v_gene: TRBV27
d_gene: .
abundance: .
CDR3aa: CASTSRTGGTDTQYF
CDR3nt: TGTGCCAGCACGAGCCGGACTGGGGGCACAGATACGCAGTATTTT

j_gene: TRBJ2-1
v_gene: TRBV11-2
d_gene: .
abundance: .
CDR3aa: CASSLEQGRSEQFF
CDR3nt: TGTGCCAGCAGCTTAGAACAGGGCAGGAGTGAGCAGTTCTTC

j_gene: TRBJ2-7
v_gene: TRBV29-1
d_gene: TRBD2
abundance: few
CDR3aa: CSVSSGVAYEQYF
CDR3nt: TGCAGCGTTTCTAGCGGGGTCGCCTACGAGCAGTACTTC

j_gene: TRBJ2-7
v_gene: TRBV27
d_gene: .
abundance: .
CDR3aa: CASSRTGAYEQYF
CDR3nt: TGTGCCAGCAGTCGGACGGGGGCCTACGAGCAGTACTTC

j_gene: TRBJ2-7
v_gene: TRBV7-8
d_gene: .
abundance: .
CDR3aa: CASSLVGLAEQYF
CDR3nt: TGTGCCAGCAGCTTAGTGGGGCTAGCGGAGCAGTACTTC

j_gene: TRBJ1-1
v_gene: TRBV5-1
d_gene: .
abundance: .
CDR3aa: CASSLETVMNTEAFF
CDR3nt: TGCGCCAGCAGCTTAGAGACAGTAATGAACACTGAAGCTTTCTTT

j_gene: TRBJ1-2
v_gene: TRBV7-8
d_gene: .
abundance: .
CDR3aa: CASSSRWTAVREGYTF
CDR3nt: TGTGCCAGCAGCTCAAGATGGACAGCGGTTAGAGAAGGCTACACCTTC

j_gene: TRBJ2-2
v_gene: TRBV29-1
d_gene: .
abundance: .
CDR3aa: CSAWTVNTGELFF
CDR3nt: TGCAGCGCCTGGACAGTGAACACCGGGGAGCTGTTTTTT

j_gene: TRBJ2-5
v_gene: TRBV19
d_gene: .
abundance: .
CDR3aa: CASSIIAGNQETQYF
CDR3nt: TGTGCCAGTAGTATAATTGCAGGAAACCAAGAGACCCAGTACTTC

j_gene: TRBJ2-1
v_gene: TRBV9
d_gene: TRBD1
abundance: .
CDR3aa: CASSVDRGPYNEQFF
CDR3nt: TGTGCCAGCAGCGTGGACAGGGGCCCCTACAATGAGCAGTTCTTC

j_gene: TRBJ1-1
v_gene: TRBV5-1
d_gene: TRBD1
abundance: once
CDR3aa: CASSSDRGTEAFF
CDR3nt: TGCGCCAGCAGCTCCGACAGGGGCACTGAAGCTTTCTTT

j_gene: TRBJ1-2
v_gene: TRBV25-1
d_gene: TRBD1
abundance: .
CDR3aa: CASSDPSKGGVGGYGYTF
CDR3nt: TGTGCCAGCAGTGACCCCTCGAAAGGGGGCGTTGGCGGCTATGGCTACACCTTC

j_gene: TRBJ1-6
v_gene: TRBV7-9
d_gene: TRBD1
abundance: .
CDR3aa: CASSVTQGLGSPLHF
CDR3nt: TGTGCCAGCAGCGTAACACAGGGGTTAGGTTCACCCCTCCACTTT

j_gene: TRBJ1-5
v_gene: TRBV9
d_gene: .
abundance: .
CDR3aa: CASSEGYSNQPQHF
CDR3nt: TGTGCCAGCAGCGAGGGGTATAGCAATCAGCCCCAGCATTTT

j_gene: TRBJ2-7
v_gene: TRBV5-4
d_gene: TRBD2
abundance: once
CDR3aa: CASSFPGTSGSHEQYF
CDR3nt: TGTGCCAGCAGCTTCCCCGGGACTAGCGGGAGCCACGAGCAGTACTTC

j_gene: TRBJ1-1
v_gene: TRBV18
d_gene: .
abundance: .
CDR3aa: CASSPDRRAEAFF
CDR3nt: TGTGCCAGCTCCCCCGACAGGCGAGCTGAAGCTTTCTTT

j_gene: TRBJ2-2
v_gene: TRBV7-3
d_gene: .
abundance: .
CDR3aa: CASSPRTANTGELFF
CDR3nt: TGTGCCAGCAGCCCAAGGACAGCGAACACCGGGGAGCTGTTTTTT

j_gene: TRBJ2-5
v_gene: TRBV25-1
d_gene: TRBD2
abundance: .
CDR3aa: CASSRTSGKETQYF
CDR3nt: TGTGCCAGCAGCCGGACTAGCGGGAAAGAGACCCAGTACTTC

j_gene: TRBJ2-3
v_gene: TRBV6-1
d_gene: TRBD1
abundance: .
CDR3aa: CASSRDRGHQDTQYF
CDR3nt: TGTGCCAGCAGCCGGGACAGGGGGCATCAAGATACGCAGTATTTT

j_gene: TRBJ2-5
v_gene: TRBV19
d_gene: TRBD2
abundance: .
CDR3aa: CASSGGRSGRQETQYF
CDR3nt: TGTGCCAGTAGCGGCGGGAGAAGTGGGCGCCAAGAGACCCAGTACTTC